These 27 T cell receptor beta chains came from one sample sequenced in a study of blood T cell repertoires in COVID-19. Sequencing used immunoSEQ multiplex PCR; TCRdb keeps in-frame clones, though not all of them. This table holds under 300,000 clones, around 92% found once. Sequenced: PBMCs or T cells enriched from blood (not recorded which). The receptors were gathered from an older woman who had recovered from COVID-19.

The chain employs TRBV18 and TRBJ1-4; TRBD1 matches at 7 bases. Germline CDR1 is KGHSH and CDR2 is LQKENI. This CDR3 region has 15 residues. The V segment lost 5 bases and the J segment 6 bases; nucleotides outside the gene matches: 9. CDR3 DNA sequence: TGTGCCAGCTCAGACTTCCGGGACAGCTATGAAAAACTGTTTTTT. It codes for CASSDFRDSYEKLFF.

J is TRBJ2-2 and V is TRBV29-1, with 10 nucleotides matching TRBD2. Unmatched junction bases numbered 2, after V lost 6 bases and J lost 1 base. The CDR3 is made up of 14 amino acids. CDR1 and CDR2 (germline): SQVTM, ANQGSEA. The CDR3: CSVPSGRNTGELFF. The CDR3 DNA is TGCAGCGTCCCTAGCGGGAGGAACACCGGGGAGCTGTTTTTT.

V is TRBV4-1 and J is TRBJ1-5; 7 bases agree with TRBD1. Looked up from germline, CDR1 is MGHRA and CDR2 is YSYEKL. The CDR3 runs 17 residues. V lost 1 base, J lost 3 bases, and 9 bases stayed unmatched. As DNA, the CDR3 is TGCGCCAGCAGCCAAGCTCCCGGACAGGACCACAATCAGCCCCAGCATTTT. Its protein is CASSQAPGQDHNQPQHF.

CDR3 DNA sequence: TGTGCCAGCAGCCCCCTGGGGAGGGAAGCTTTCTTT. Translation: CASSPLGREAFF. The V and J genes are TRBV11-3 and TRBJ1-1; no reliable D call. CDR1 is SGHNT, CDR2 YENEEA, per germline. The CDR3 is 12 residues long. Deletions cut 5 bases from V and 8 bases from J, with 12 bases between.

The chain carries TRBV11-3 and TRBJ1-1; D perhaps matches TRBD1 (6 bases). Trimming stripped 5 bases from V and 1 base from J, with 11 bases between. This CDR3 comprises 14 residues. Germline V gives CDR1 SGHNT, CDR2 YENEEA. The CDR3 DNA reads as TGTGCCAGCAGCCCGCAGACAGGGAACACTGAAGCTTTCTTT. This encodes CASSPQTGNTEAFF.

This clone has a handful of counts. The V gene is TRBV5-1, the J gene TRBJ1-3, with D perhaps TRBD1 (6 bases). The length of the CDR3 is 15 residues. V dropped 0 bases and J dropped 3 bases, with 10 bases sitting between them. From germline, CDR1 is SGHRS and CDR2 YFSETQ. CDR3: CASSLVQGVGNTIYF. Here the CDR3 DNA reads TGCGCCAGCAGCTTGGTACAGGGCGTTGGAAACACCATATATTTT. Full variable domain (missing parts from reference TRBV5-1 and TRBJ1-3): KAGVTQTPRYLIKTRGQQVTLSCSPISGHRSVSWYQQTPGQGLQFLFEYFSETQRNKGNFPGRFSGRQFSNSRSEMNVSTLELGDSALYLCASSLVQGVGNTIYFGEGSWLTVV.

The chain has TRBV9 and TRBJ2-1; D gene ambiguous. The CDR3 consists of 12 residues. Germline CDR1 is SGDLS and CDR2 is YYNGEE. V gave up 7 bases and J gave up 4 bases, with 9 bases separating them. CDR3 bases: TGTGCCAGCCTGGCCCGTTACAATGAGCAGTTCTTC. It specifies CASLARYNEQFF.

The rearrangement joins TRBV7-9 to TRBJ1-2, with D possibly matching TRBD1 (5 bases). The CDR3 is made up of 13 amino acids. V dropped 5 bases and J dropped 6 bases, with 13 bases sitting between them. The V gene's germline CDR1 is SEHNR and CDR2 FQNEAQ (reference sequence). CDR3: CASSPGEGNGYTF. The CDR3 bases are TGTGCCAGCAGCCCGGGGGAAGGGAATGGCTACACCTTC.

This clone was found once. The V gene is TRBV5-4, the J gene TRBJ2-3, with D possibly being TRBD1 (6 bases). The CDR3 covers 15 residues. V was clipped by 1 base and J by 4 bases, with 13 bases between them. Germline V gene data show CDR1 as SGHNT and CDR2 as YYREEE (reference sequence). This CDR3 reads CASSLRQGRADTQYF. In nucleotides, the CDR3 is TGTGCCAGCAGCTTGAGGCAGGGGCGGGCAGATACGCAGTATTTT.

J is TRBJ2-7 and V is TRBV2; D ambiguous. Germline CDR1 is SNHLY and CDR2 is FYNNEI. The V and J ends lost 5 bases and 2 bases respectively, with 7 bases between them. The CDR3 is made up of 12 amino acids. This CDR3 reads CASSYAAYEQYF. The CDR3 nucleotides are TGTGCCAGCAGTTACGCGGCCTACGAGCAGTACTTC. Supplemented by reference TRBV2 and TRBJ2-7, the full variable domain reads EPEVTQTPSHQVTQMGQEVILRCVPISNHLYFYWYRQILGQKVEFLVSFYNNEISEKSEIFDDQFSVERPDGSNFTLKIRSTKLEDSAMYFCASSYAAYEQYFGPGTRLTVT.

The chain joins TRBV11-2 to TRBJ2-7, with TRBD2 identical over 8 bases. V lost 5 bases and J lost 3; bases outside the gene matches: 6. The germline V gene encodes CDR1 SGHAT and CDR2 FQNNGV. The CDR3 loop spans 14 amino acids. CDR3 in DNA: TGTGCCAGCAGCCCCACTAGCGGCAACTACGAGCAGTACTTC. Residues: CASSPTSGNYEQYF. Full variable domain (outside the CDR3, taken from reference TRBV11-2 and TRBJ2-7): EAGVAQSPRYKIIEKRQSVAFWCNPISGHATLYWYQQILGQGPKLLIQFQNNGVVDDSQLPKDRFSAERLKGVDSTLKIQPAKLEDSAVYLCASSPTSGNYEQYFGPGTRLTVT.

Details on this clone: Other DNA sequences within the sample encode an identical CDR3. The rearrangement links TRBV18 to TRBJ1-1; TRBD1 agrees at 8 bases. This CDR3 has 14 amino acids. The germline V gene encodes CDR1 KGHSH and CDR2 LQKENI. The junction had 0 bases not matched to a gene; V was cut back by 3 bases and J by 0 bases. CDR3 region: CASSPDRVNTEAFF. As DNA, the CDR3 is TGTGCCAGCTCACCGGACAGGGTGAACACTGAAGCTTTCTTT.

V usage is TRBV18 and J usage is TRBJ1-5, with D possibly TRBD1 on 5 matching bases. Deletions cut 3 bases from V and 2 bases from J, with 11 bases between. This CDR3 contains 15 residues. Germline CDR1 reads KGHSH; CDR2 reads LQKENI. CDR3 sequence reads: CASSPHPQGNQPQHF. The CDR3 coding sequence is TGTGCCAGCTCACCTCACCCACAGGGCAATCAGCCCCAGCATTTT.

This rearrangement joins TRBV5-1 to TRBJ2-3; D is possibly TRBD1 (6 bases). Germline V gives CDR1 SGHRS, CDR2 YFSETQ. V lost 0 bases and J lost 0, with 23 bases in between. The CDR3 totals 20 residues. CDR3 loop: CASSLGGRDTLSLSTDTQYF. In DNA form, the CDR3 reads TGCGCCAGCAGCTTGGGGGGCCGGGACACACTCTCTTTAAGCACAGATACGCAGTATTTT.

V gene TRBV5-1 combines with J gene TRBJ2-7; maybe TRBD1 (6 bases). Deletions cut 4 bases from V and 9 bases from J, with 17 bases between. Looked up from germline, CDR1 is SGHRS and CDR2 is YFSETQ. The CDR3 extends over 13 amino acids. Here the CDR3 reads CASSENGDMGQYF. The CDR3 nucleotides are TGCGCCAGCAGCGAGAACGGGGACATGGGGCAGTACTTC. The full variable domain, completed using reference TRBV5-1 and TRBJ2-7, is KAGVTQTPRYLIKTRGQQVTLSCSPISGHRSVSWYQQTPGQGLQFLFEYFSETQRNKGNFPGRFSGRQFSNSRSEMNVSTLELGDSALYLCASSENGDMGQYFGPGTRLTVT.

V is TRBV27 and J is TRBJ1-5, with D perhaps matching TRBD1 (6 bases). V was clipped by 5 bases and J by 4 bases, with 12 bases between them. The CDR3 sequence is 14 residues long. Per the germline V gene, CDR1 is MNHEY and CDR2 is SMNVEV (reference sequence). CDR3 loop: CASSPGRGNQPQHF. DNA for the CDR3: TGTGCCAGCAGTCCAGGGAGGGGGAATCAGCCCCAGCATTTT.

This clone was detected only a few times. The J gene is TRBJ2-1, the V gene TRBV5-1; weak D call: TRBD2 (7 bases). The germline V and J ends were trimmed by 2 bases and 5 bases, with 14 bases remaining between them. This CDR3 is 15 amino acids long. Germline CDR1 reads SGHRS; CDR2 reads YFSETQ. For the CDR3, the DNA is TGCGCCAGCAGCTTTGGGCGGGGGCCGAACAATGAGCAGTTCTTC. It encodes CASSFGRGPNNEQFF.

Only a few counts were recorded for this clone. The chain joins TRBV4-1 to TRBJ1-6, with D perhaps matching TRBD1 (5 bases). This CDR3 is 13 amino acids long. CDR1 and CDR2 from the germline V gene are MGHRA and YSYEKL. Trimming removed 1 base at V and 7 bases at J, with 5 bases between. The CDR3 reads CASSQAGNSPLHF. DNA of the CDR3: TGCGCCAGCAGCCAAGCAGGGAATTCACCCCTCCACTTT.

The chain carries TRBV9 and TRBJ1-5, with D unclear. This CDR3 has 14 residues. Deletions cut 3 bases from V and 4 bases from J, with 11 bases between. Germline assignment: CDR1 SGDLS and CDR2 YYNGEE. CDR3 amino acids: CASSGSQSNQPQHF. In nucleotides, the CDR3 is TGTGCCAGCAGCGGATCCCAGTCAAATCAGCCCCAGCATTTT.

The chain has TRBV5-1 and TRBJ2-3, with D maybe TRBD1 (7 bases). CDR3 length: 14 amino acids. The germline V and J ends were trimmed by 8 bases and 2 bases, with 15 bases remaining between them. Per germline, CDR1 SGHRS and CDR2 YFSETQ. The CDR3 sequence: CASSQGGYTDTQYF. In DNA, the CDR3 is TGCGCCAGTTCTCAGGGGGGATACACAGATACGCAGTATTTT. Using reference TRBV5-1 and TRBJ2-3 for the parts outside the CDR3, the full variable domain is KAGVTQTPRYLIKTRGQQVTLSCSPISGHRSVSWYQQTPGQGLQFLFEYFSETQRNKGNFPGRFSGRQFSNSRSEMNVSTLELGDSALYLCASSQGGYTDTQYFGPGTRLTVL.

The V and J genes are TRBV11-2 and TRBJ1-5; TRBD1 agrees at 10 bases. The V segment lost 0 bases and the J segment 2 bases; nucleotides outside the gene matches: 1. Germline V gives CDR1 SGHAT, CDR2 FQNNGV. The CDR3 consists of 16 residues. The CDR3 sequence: CASSLDGQGGNQPQHF. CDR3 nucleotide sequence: TGTGCCAGCAGCTTAGACGGACAGGGGGGCAATCAGCCCCAGCATTTT. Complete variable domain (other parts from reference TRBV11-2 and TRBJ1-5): EAGVAQSPRYKIIEKRQSVAFWCNPISGHATLYWYQQILGQGPKLLIQFQNNGVVDDSQLPKDRFSAERLKGVDSTLKIQPAKLEDSAVYLCASSLDGQGGNQPQHFGDGTRLSIL.

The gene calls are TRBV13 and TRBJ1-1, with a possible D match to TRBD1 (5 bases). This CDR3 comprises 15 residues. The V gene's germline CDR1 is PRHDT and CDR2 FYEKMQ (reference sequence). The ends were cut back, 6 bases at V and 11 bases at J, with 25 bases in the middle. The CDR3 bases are TGTGCCAGCAGTTTTAAGGACCGGGCTATAAAGGGGGCTTTCTTT. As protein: CASSFKDRAIKGAFF.

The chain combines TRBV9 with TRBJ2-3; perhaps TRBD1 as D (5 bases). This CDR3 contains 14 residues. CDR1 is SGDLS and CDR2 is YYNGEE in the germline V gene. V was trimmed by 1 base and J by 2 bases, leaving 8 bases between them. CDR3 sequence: CASSVSRVTDTQYF. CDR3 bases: TGTGCCAGCAGCGTATCCAGGGTCACAGATACGCAGTATTTT.

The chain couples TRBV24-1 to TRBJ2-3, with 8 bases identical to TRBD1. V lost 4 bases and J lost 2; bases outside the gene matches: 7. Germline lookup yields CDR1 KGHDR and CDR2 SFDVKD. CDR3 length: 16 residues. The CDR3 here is CATSDNRGDPTDTQYF. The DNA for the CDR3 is TGTGCCACCAGTGACAACAGGGGGGACCCCACAGATACGCAGTATTTT.

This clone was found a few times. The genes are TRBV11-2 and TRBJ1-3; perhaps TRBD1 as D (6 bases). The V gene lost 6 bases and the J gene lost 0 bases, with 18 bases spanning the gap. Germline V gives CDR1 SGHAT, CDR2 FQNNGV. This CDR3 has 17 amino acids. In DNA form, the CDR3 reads TGTGCCAGCAGAACCCTCCGGGGGGCCCGCTCTGGAAACACCATATATTTT. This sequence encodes CASRTLRGARSGNTIYF.

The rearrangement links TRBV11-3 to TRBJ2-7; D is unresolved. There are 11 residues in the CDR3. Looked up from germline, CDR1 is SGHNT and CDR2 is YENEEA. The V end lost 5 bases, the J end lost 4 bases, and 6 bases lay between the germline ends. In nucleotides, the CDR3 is TGTGCCAGCAGCGAGCGTTACGAGCAGTACTTC. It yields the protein CASSERYEQYF.

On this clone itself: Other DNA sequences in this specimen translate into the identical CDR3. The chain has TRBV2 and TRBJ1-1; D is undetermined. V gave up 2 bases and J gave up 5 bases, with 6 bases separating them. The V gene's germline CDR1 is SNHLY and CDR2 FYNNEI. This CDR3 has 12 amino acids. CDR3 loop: CASSETGTEAFF. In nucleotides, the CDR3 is TGTGCCAGCAGTGAAACGGGGACTGAAGCTTTCTTT.